Listed here are 16 T cell receptor beta chains from one sample, sequenced in a study of T cells in Graves' hyperthyroidism and ophthalmopathy. Amplification of TCR beta CDR3 regions was performed using RNA transcripts as template. Using the HTBI primer set, a first-round RT-PCR was run on the TCR CDR3. TCRdb redid the calling of the multiplex PCR reads with MiXCR, one entry per CDR3 protein. The table includes hundreds of thousands of distinct CDR3 sequences, around 22% detected once. The material sequenced was blood. These receptors were obtained from a woman in her twenties or thirties with Graves' ophthalmopathy.

The chain combines TRBV11-2 with TRBJ1-2; 9 nucleotides align to TRBD1. This CDR3 region has 15 residues. V lost 4 bases and J lost 4; bases outside the gene matches: 7. Per germline, CDR1 SGHAT and CDR2 FQNNGV. This CDR3 reads CASSSGQGVGYGYTF. In DNA, the CDR3 is TGTGCCAGCAGCTCGGGACAGGGAGTCGGCTATGGCTACACCTTC.

This clonotype showed up many times. V is TRBV20-1 and J is TRBJ1-5, with 7 nucleotides matching TRBD1. The length of the CDR3 is 14 residues. V dropped 3 bases and J dropped 4; count of bases not matched to a gene: 6. Germline V gene lookup returns CDR1 DFQATT and CDR2 SNEGSKA (reference sequence). CDR3 sequence (DNA): TGCAGTGCTAGTTCCGGGACAGCGAATCAGCCCCAGCATTTT. The encoded protein is CSASSGTANQPQHF.

This clonotype was observed at least ten times. This chain joins TRBV7-2 and TRBJ1-1, with D possibly being TRBD1 (5 bases). V dropped 0 bases and J dropped 3 bases, with 11 bases sitting between them. CDR1 is SGHTA and CDR2 is FQGNSA in the germline V gene. This CDR3 spans 15 amino acids. Here the CDR3 DNA reads TGTGCCAGCAGCTTAGCCCCGGCAGGGTACACTGAAGCTTTCTTT. Its translation: CASSLAPAGYTEAFF.

The rearrangement uses TRBV13 and TRBJ1-2, with D unclear. Germline loops: CDR1 PRHDT, CDR2 FYEKMQ (reference sequence). This CDR3 comprises 16 residues. The ends were cut back, 2 bases at V and 4 bases at J, with 17 bases in the middle. The CDR3 DNA reads as TGTGCCAGCAGCTTACATCAGCAGCTGGTAGGCTATGGCTACACCTTC. This gives the protein CASSLHQQLVGYGYTF.

The chain combines TRBV11-1 with TRBJ1-1; D might be TRBD1 (5 bases). The V end was cut by 5 bases, the J end by 4 bases, with 29 bases between. Germline loops: CDR1 SGHAT, CDR2 FQDESV (reference sequence). The CDR3 spans 19 residues. The CDR3 protein is CASSPRTRGALVDSTEAFF. The CDR3 nucleotides are TGTGCCAGCAGCCCCCGGACCCGAGGGGCGTTAGTTGACAGCACTGAAGCTTTCTTT. The full variable domain, its missing parts supplied by reference TRBV11-1 and TRBJ1-1, is EAEVAQSPRYKITEKSQAVAFWCDPISGHATLYWYRQILGQGPELLVQFQDESVVDDSQLPKDRFSAERLKGVDSTLKIQPAELGDSAMYLCASSPRTRGALVDSTEAFFGQGTRLTVV.

Concerning this clonotype itself: A much larger clone differs from this one at a single base, so this may be a read error. The chain uses TRBV6-2 or TRBV6-3 and TRBJ2-7; no clear D. Looked up from germline, CDR1 is MNHEY and CDR2 is SVGEGT. This CDR3 region has 13 residues. Here the CDR3 reads CASTLDGPYELYF. CDR3 nucleotide sequence: TGTGCCAGTACCCTGGACGGACCCTACGAGCTGTACTTC.

There are many counts of this clonotype. The chain is built from TRBV7-8 and TRBJ1-2, with TRBD1 identical over 7 bases. After removal of 0 bases from V and 10 bases from J, the junction contained 8 bases not matched to a gene. The CDR3 totals 14 residues. Germline V CDR1 and CDR2: SGHVS, FQNEAQ. CDR3 protein: CASSLAAGTEVYTF. The CDR3 bases are TGTGCCAGCAGCTTAGCTGCGGGGACAGAGGTCTACACCTTC. Drawing the rest from reference TRBV7-8 and TRBJ1-2, the complete variable domain is GAGVSQSPRYKVAKRGQDVALRCDPISGHVSLFWYQQALGQGPEFLTYFQNEAQLDKSGLPSDRFFAERPEGSVSTLKIQRTQQEDSAVYLCASSLAAGTEVYTFGSGTRLTVV.

This clonotype was found many times. The chain recombines TRBV7-2 with TRBJ2-7; D could derive from TRBD1 or TRBD2 (6 bases each). Germline CDR1 reads SGHTA; CDR2 reads FQGNSA. The CDR3 is 14 amino acids. Trimming removed 2 bases from V and 3 bases from J, with 11 bases in between. CDR3 nucleotide sequence: TGTGCCAGCAGCTTACCGGGGGCCTACTACGAGCAGTACTTC. This translates into CASSLPGAYYEQYF.

The chain carries TRBV20-1 and TRBJ2-5, with a possible D match to TRBD1 (6 bases). The V end lost 0 bases, the J end lost 1 base, and 12 bases lay between the germline ends. This CDR3 is 15 amino acids long. The germline gives CDR1 DFQATT, CDR2 SNEGSKA (reference sequence). CDR3 protein: CSARDARQAQETQYF. The CDR3 DNA sequence: TGCAGTGCTAGAGATGCGAGACAGGCCCAAGAGACCCAGTACTTC.

This clonotype was picked up a small number of times. The V and J genes are TRBV20-1 and TRBJ1-6, with TRBD1 as a possible D gene (6 bases). The CDR3 sequence is 15 residues long. V shed 6 bases and J shed 9 bases, with 21 bases lying between them. CDR1 DFQATT and CDR2 SNEGSKA come from the germline V gene (reference sequence). CDR3 in amino acids: CSAPWKGQRSSPLHF. Written as DNA, the CDR3 is TGCAGTGCCCCTTGGAAAGGACAGCGCTCTTCACCCCTCCACTTT.

The chain uses TRBV5-1 and TRBJ1-1; 7 bases map to TRBD1. CDR1 and CDR2 from the germline V gene are SGHRS and YFSETQ. Trimming at V came to 3 bases and at J to 4 bases, leaving 12 bases not matched to a gene. The CDR3 spans 16 residues. CDR3 amino acids: CASSSTQGNGSTEAFF. The CDR3 nucleotides read TGCGCCAGCAGCTCCACACAGGGGAACGGAAGCACTGAAGCTTTCTTT.

This clonotype was counted ten times or more. The chain links TRBV6-1 to TRBJ1-5; 7 nucleotides line up with TRBD1. The germline gives CDR1 MNHNS, CDR2 SASEGT. The CDR3 has 14 residues. V lost 7 bases to trimming and J lost 1 base; unmatched junction nucleotides: 4. The CDR3 spells CASTEDRSNQPQHF. For the CDR3, the DNA is TGTGCCAGCACCGAGGACAGGAGCAATCAGCCCCAGCATTTT.

Here the CDR3 DNA reads TGTGCCAGCAGTCCGAGGACTAATTCACCCCTCCACTTT. Amino acid sequence: CASSPRTNSPLHF. The chain joins TRBV6-2 or TRBV6-3 to TRBJ1-6; no clear D gene. The CDR3 contains 13 residues. The V end lost 5 bases, the J end lost 6 bases, and 8 bases lay between the germline ends. CDR1 MNHEY and CDR2 SVGEGT come from the germline V gene.

The V call is TRBV27, the J call TRBJ1-1, with D unclear. Germline V gene lookup returns CDR1 MNHEY and CDR2 SMNVEV (reference sequence). Trimming pared 5 bases from V and 4 bases from J, leaving 14 bases between. CDR3 length equals 14 residues. Written as DNA, the CDR3 is TGTGCCAGCAGTCCGACACGTATTGGCACTGAAGCTTTCTTT. The encoded protein is CASSPTRIGTEAFF.

This clonotype was found many times. This chain links TRBV24-1 with TRBJ2-5; 9 bases are shared with TRBD2. Germline trimming cut 3 bases from V and 4 bases from J; bases unmatched to any gene: 8. This CDR3 region has 16 residues. The germline V gene has CDR1 KGHDR and CDR2 SFDVKD. The CDR3 sequence: CATSDRSGGFRETQYF. The DNA for the CDR3 is TGTGCCACCAGTGATCGGAGCGGGGGGTTCCGAGAGACCCAGTACTTC.

In this sample, this clonotype turned up many times. CDR3 bases: TGTGCCATCAGCGACGGGACAGGACCCCCAAGGGAAGCTTTCTTT. It is translated as CAISDGTGPPREAFF. The chain links TRBV10-3 to TRBJ1-1; 8 bases are a match to TRBD1. CDR1 is ENHRY, CDR2 SYGVKD, per germline. The CDR3 contains 15 residues. V lost 6 bases and J lost 8; bases outside the gene matches: 14.